The 15 T cell receptor beta chains reported below all come from one sample, sequenced in a study of PD-1 blockade in classical Hodgkin lymphoma. As to time point: newly diagnosed, previously untreated cHL patient sample. Negative selection with magnetic separation was used to purify CD4+ T cells from thawed PBMCs. Assay used: immunoSEQ multiplex PCR; TCRdb lists only in-frame clones, some missing. This table has some 16,000 clones, roughly 90% appearing once. Specimen: CD4+ T cells from blood. Receptors originate from a human donor with classical Hodgkin lymphoma.

This chain connects TRBV5-4 to TRBJ2-5; D perhaps matches TRBD2 (5 bases). The germline V and J ends were trimmed by 4 bases and 2 bases, with 9 bases remaining between them. The CDR3 totals 13 residues. CDR1 is SGHNT and CDR2 is YYREEE in the germline V gene (reference sequence). CDR3 DNA: TGTGCCAGCAGCGGGGAGCCTCAAGAGACCCAGTACTTC. Its translation: CASSGEPQETQYF.

CDR3 sequence (DNA): TGTGCCAGTAGTCCCGACAGTTTGAACACTGAAGCTTTCTTT. Its translation: CASSPDSLNTEAFF. The rearrangement uses TRBV19 and TRBJ1-1; D may be TRBD1 (5 bases). Germline CDR1 and CDR2: LNHDA and SQIVND (reference sequence). Between the trimmed V and J ends, which lost 5 bases and 0 bases, there was a span of 10 bases. The CDR3 has 14 residues.

The chain carries TRBV10-1 and TRBJ1-5; D not resolved. Between the trimmed V and J ends, which lost 2 bases and 5 bases, there was a span of 4 bases. CDR1 is WNHNN, CDR2 SYGVQD, per germline (reference sequence). The CDR3 spans 12 residues. The CDR3, as DNA: TGCGCCAGCAGTGAGAGTGATCAGCCCCAGCATTTT. This codes for CASSESDQPQHF.

The rearrangement uses TRBV30 and TRBJ1-1; no definite D call. The CDR3 has 12 residues. CDR1 and CDR2 from the germline V gene are GTSNPN and SVGIG (reference sequence). V gave up 8 bases and J gave up 1 base, with 11 bases separating them. The DNA of the CDR3 is TGTGCCGGCCACCGTGGGAACACTGAAGCTTTCTTT. Its protein product is CAGHRGNTEAFF.

The chain uses TRBV11-2 and TRBJ2-7, with TRBD2 matching 14 bases. The V gene's germline CDR1 is SGHAT and CDR2 FQNNGV. The V and J ends lost 3 bases and 4 bases, in that order; junction bases with no gene match: 5. This CDR3 is 16 amino acids long. CDR3 protein: CASSLGRLAGGYEQYF. The CDR3 DNA reads TGTGCCAGCAGCTTGGGAAGACTAGCGGGAGGGTACGAGCAGTACTTC.

This chain links TRBV12-2 with TRBJ2-4; the table names TRBD1, a call not compared with the DNA. TRBV12-2 is a documented pseudogene. The CDR3 loop spans 19 amino acids. The CDR3 spells CASRLTGQSLTVPKNIQYF. The CDR3 coding sequence is TGTGCAAGTCGCTTAACCGGACAGTCCCTCACCGTCCCAAAAAACATTCAGTACTTC.

The gene calls are TRBV7-2 and TRBJ2-5; 9 bases align to TRBD2. Trimming at V came to 5 bases and at J to 4 bases, leaving 2 bases not matched to a gene. Germline V gene lookup returns CDR1 SGHTA and CDR2 FQGNSA. This CDR3 has 13 amino acids. The CDR3 is CASSDSGRETQYF. CDR3 coding DNA: TGTGCCAGCAGCGATAGCGGGAGAGAGACCCAGTACTTC.

This clone showed up just once. The genes are TRBV2 and TRBJ2-7; D ambiguous. CDR1 is SNHLY, CDR2 FYNNEI, per germline. The CDR3 sequence is 12 residues long. V lost 6 bases, J lost 4 bases, and 10 bases lay in between. CDR3 in amino acids: CASSHELYEQYF. Written as DNA, the CDR3 is TGTGCCAGCAGCCACGAACTTTACGAGCAGTACTTC.

This rearrangement joins TRBV19 to TRBJ2-2, with 9 positions matching TRBD2. Germline CDR1 LNHDA, CDR2 SQIVND (reference sequence). The V segment lost 0 bases and the J segment 3 bases; nucleotides outside the gene matches: 8. The length of the CDR3 is 18 residues. The CDR3 here is CASSIDLLAGAHTGELFF. In DNA form, the CDR3 reads TGTGCCAGTAGTATAGATCTCTTAGCGGGAGCTCACACCGGGGAGCTGTTTTTT.

Here the CDR3 DNA reads TGTGCCAGCGTTAGCGGCCCGGACGAGCAGTACTTC. It encodes CASVSGPDEQYF. The chain links TRBV6-1 to TRBJ2-7, with D perhaps TRBD2 (6 bases). Trimming removed 8 bases from V and 5 bases from J, with 13 bases in between. Germline assignment: CDR1 MNHNS and CDR2 SASEGT. This CDR3 contains 12 residues.

The rearrangement links TRBV6-6 to TRBJ2-7; D ambiguous. CDR1 and CDR2 from the germline V gene are MNHNY and SVGAGI (reference sequence). Between the trimmed V and J ends, which lost 6 bases and 0 bases, there was a span of 12 bases. The CDR3 contains 14 residues. CDR3 in amino acids: CASRERSHSYEQYF. Here the CDR3 DNA reads TGTGCCAGCAGAGAGCGAAGCCACTCCTACGAGCAGTACTTC.

The V and J genes are TRBV7-9 and TRBJ1-2; 7 nucleotides align to TRBD1. Germline CDR1 reads SEHNR; CDR2 reads FQNEAQ (reference sequence). The CDR3 spans 14 residues. V lost 5 bases, J lost 5 bases, and 8 bases stayed unmatched. The CDR3 DNA is TGTGCCAGCAGCCCGGTAGGACAGGAGTATGGCTACACCTTC. It translates to CASSPVGQEYGYTF.

A note on this clone: At one end the junction does not follow the germline gene, possibly because of a read error. This chain links TRBV5-4 with TRBJ2-2, with D perhaps assigned TRBD1 or TRBD2 (6 bases each). Germline loops: CDR1 SGHNT, CDR2 YYREEE (reference sequence). CDR3 length: 16 amino acids. The CDR3 DNA is TGTGCCAGCAGGTTGGACGGGGGCGCTCGAACCGGGGAGCTGTTTTTT. This sequence encodes CASRLDGGARTGELFF.

The chain has TRBV15 and TRBJ1-1, with 10 bases that match TRBD1. With V trimmed by 4 bases and J by 5 bases, 7 bases remained unmatched. The germline V gene has CDR1 LNHNV and CDR2 YYDKDF (reference sequence). The CDR3 has 15 amino acids. The DNA for the CDR3 is TGTGCCACCAGCAAGGGGACAGGGGCGTTTACTGAAGCTTTCTTT. Translating gives CATSKGTGAFTEAFF. Supplemented by reference TRBV15 and TRBJ1-1, the full variable domain reads DAMVIQNPRYQVTQFGKPVTLSCSQTLNHNVMYWYQQKSSQAPKLLFHYYDKDFNNEADTPDNFQSRRPNTSFCFLDIRSPGLGDTAMYLCATSKGTGAFTEAFFGQGTRLTVV.

The chain couples TRBV7-2 to TRBJ2-2, with 13 bases fitting TRBD2. Germline V gene data show CDR1 as SGHTA and CDR2 as FQGNSA. The V and J ends lost 5 bases and 7 bases, in that order; junction bases with no gene match: 7. The CDR3 consists of 16 residues. CDR3 DNA: TGTGCCAGCAGCACCCGGGGGACTAGCGGGAACGGGGAGCTGTTTTTT. Its protein is CASSTRGTSGNGELFF.